This T cell receptor (beta chain) was profiled in a study of blood T cell repertoires in COVID-19. Study overall: Acute and convalescent COVID-19 specimens originated in the United States, Italy and Spain.

In the authors' methods: The authors estimated nucleated cell counts from reference gene primer amplification. Repertoires were generated with immunoSEQ multiplex PCR, while TCRdb's copy carries only in-frame clones and drops some. Clone size and the V and J calls come from that table; the DNA yielded D and trimming. The sample carries about 250,000 clones, over 70% recorded once. Germline CDR1 reads SGDLS; CDR2 reads YYNGEE. The CDR3 is 16 residues long. With 2 bases clipped from V and 2 bases from J, the junction kept 1 base outside the gene matches. Input material: peripheral blood. This TCR came from a man older than 75 with acute or convalescent COVID-19. V and J are TRBV9 and TRBJ2-5; 15 bases map to TRBD2. The CDR3 region is CASSVGTSGGQETQYF. In DNA form, the CDR3 reads TGTGCCAGCAGCGTTGGGACTAGCGGGGGGCAAGAGACCCAGTACTTC.